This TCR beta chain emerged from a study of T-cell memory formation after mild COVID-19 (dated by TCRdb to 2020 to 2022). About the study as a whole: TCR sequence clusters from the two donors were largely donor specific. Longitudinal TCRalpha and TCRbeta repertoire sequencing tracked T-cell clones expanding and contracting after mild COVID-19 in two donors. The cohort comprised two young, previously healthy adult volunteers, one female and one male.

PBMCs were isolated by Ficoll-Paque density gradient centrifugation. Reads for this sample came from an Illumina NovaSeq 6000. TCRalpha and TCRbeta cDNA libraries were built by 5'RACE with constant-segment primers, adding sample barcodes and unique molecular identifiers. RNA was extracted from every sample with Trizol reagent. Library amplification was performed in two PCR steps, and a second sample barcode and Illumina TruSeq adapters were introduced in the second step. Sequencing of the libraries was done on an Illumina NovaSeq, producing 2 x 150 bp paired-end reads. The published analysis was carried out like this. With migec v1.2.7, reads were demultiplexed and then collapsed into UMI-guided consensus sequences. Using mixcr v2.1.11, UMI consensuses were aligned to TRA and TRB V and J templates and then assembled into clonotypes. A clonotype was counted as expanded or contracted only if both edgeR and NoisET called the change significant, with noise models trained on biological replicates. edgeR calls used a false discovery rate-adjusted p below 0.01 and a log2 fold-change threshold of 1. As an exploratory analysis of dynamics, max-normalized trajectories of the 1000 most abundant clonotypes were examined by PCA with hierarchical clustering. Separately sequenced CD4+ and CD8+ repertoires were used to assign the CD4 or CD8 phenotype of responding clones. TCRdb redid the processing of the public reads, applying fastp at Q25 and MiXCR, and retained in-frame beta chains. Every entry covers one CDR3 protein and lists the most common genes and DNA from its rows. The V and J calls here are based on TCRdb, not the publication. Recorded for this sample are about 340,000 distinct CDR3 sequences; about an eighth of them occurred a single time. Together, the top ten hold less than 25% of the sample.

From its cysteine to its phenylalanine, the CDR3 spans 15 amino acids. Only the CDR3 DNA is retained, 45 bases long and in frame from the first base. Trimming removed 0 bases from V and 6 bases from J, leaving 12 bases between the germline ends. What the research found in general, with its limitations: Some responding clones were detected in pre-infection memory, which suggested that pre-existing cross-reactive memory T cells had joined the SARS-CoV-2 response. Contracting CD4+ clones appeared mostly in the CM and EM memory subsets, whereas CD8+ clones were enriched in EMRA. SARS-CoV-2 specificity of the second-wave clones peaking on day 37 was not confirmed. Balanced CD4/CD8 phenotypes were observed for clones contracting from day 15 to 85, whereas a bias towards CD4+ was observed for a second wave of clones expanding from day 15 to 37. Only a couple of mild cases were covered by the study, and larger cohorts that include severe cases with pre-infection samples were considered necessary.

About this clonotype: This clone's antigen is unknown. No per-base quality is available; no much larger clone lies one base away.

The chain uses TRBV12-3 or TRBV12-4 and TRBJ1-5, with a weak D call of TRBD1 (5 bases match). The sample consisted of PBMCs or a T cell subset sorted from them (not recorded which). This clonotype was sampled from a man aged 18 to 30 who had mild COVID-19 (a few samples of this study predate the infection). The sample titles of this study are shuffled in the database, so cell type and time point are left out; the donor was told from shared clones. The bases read TGTGCCAGCAGTTTAGCGGGGACTGGTGGTCAGCCCCAGCATTTT. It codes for CASSLAGTGGQPQHF.